The 22 T cell receptor beta chains below all came from one sample that was sequenced in a study of CD4 T cells in relation to SARS-CoV-2 and coronaviruses. The protocol was immunoSEQ multiplex PCR, while the TCRdb copy is restricted to in-frame clones and leaves out a portion. The repertoire consists of about 22,000 clones, with 70% to 85% occurring once and the leading ten covering less than 20%. No antigens are known for them. The unexposed donors gave CD4+ T cells in about 2010-2019, prior to COVID-19. The cells were cultured for about 10 days before CD4+ T cells were isolated. The sequenced sample consisted of CD4+ T cells from PBMCs, cultured in vitro. The receptors derive from a human donor in good health.

The chain has TRBV18 and TRBJ2-7, with TRBD1 matching 7 bases. The CDR3 consists of 15 residues. V shed 5 bases, J shed 2 bases, and the junction held 9 bases outside the gene matches. Germline V gene data show CDR1 as KGHSH and CDR2 as LQKENI. CDR3 bases: TGTGCCAGCTCATCGACCGGGGACAGAGCCTACGAGCAGTACTTC. Amino acid sequence: CASSSTGDRAYEQYF.

The gene calls are TRBV6-5 and TRBJ2-5; TRBD1 aligns across 8 bases. Germline CDR1 is MNHEY and CDR2 is SVGAGI. V was clipped by 5 bases and J by 2 bases; unmatched bases: 4. This CDR3 has 14 amino acids. The CDR3 region has the DNA TGTGCCAGCAGTCGTGACAGGGGTCAAGAGACCCAGTACTTC. It codes for CASSRDRGQETQYF.

The V gene is TRBV6-1, the J gene TRBJ2-7; tentatively, D is TRBD1 (5 bases). Germline values: CDR1 MNHNS, CDR2 SASEGT. Trimming took off 2 bases at V and 5 bases at J, with 7 bases between the two ends. The CDR3 sequence is 12 residues long. The CDR3 DNA follows: TGTGCCAGCAGTGAACAGGGCGACGAGCAGTACTTC. This encodes CASSEQGDEQYF.

The J gene is TRBJ1-4, the V gene TRBV4-3; D may be TRBD1 (5 bases). The germline CDR1 and CDR2 sequences are LGHNA and YSLEER. The CDR3 contains 15 residues. V shed 0 bases and J shed 11 bases, with 16 bases lying between them. The CDR3 nucleotides read TGCGCCAGCAGCCAAGAAGAAGGGACGGGAGGGAAACTGTTTTTT. Encoded protein: CASSQEEGTGGKLFF.

This clone was recorded once. The rearrangement uses TRBV5-5 and TRBJ2-2, with a tentative D call TRBD1 (6 bases). CDR3 length: 13 amino acids. The germline V gene encodes CDR1 SGHKS and CDR2 YYEKEE (reference sequence). Trimming removed 6 bases from V and 8 bases from J, with 14 bases in between. CDR3 DNA: TGTGCCAGCAACAACAGGGAATCGGGGGAGCTGTTTTTT. Its protein is CASNNRESGELFF.

This chain joins TRBV29-1 and TRBJ2-3; 9 bases are a match to TRBD2. The CDR3 spans 15 residues. The V gene's germline CDR1 is SQVTM and CDR2 ANQGSEA. The V segment lost 5 bases and the J segment 0 bases; nucleotides outside the gene matches: 6. The CDR3 DNA sequence: TGCAGCGTTCTGTGGGCGGGGGGGAGCACAGATACGCAGTATTTT. It yields the protein CSVLWAGGSTDTQYF.

Here the CDR3 DNA reads TGTGCCAGCAGTTACTCGACTGGTGTCGGGGAGACCCAGTACTTC. Protein sequence: CASSYSTGVGETQYF. V is TRBV6-5 and J is TRBJ2-5; D is unresolved. This CDR3 region has 15 residues. Germline CDR1 reads MNHEY; CDR2 reads SVGAGI. V lost 0 bases, J lost 5 bases, and 13 bases lay in between.

J is TRBJ1-3 and V is TRBV2; D not certain. The CDR3 runs to 11 residues. V was clipped by 10 bases and J by 4 bases, with 8 bases between them. From germline, CDR1 is SNHLY and CDR2 FYNNEI. CDR3 nucleotides: TGTGCCATACACTCGGGAAACACCATATATTTT. It encodes CAIHSGNTIYF.

CDR3 amino acids: CASSEYTGYEQYF. Written as DNA, the CDR3 is TGTGCCAGCAGTGAATATACAGGCTACGAGCAGTACTTC. V gene TRBV25-1 combines with J gene TRBJ2-7; D may be TRBD1 (5 bases). Germline CDR1 and CDR2: MGHDK and SYGVNS. The length of the CDR3 is 13 residues. V was trimmed by 0 bases and J by 3 bases, leaving 6 bases between them.

The chain is built from TRBV29-1 and TRBJ2-7, with 7 bases fitting TRBD1. The CDR3 consists of 14 residues. In germline, CDR1 is SQVTM, CDR2 ANQGSEA. V gave up 0 bases and J gave up 1 base; unmatched junction bases: 3. The DNA for the CDR3 is TGCAGCGTTGAAGACGGACAGGAGTCCTACGAGCAGTACTTC. Amino acids: CSVEDGQESYEQYF.

The chain combines TRBV29-1 with TRBJ1-1; TRBD1 might be the D (5 bases). Germline-derived CDR1 and CDR2 are SQVTM and ANQGSEA. V lost 7 bases, J lost 1 base, and 7 bases lay in between. The CDR3 consists of 11 residues. CDR3 coding DNA: TGCAGCGGCGGACAGAACACTGAAGCTTTCTTT. This gives the protein CSGGQNTEAFF.

The V gene is TRBV28, the J gene TRBJ2-1, with D perhaps matching TRBD1 (5 bases). The germline V and J ends were trimmed by 6 bases and 4 bases, with 19 bases remaining between them. The germline V gene encodes CDR1 MDHEN and CDR2 SYDVKM. CDR3 size: 16 residues. The CDR3 sequence: CASRPTVRTLYNEQFF. The CDR3 DNA reads TGTGCCAGCAGGCCCACTGTCAGGACACTTTACAATGAGCAGTTCTTC.

The gene calls are TRBV6-5 and TRBJ1-3; D perhaps matches TRBD1 (6 bases). Trimming took off 0 bases at V and 0 bases at J, with 9 bases between the two ends. The CDR3 has 16 residues. Germline loops: CDR1 MNHEY, CDR2 SVGAGI. This CDR3 is CASSYSTGASGNTIYF. The DNA of the CDR3 is TGTGCCAGCAGTTACTCGACAGGAGCCTCTGGAAACACCATATATTTT.

The V and J genes are TRBV25-1 and TRBJ2-3; D remains ambiguous. Germline V gives CDR1 MGHDK, CDR2 SYGVNS. V lost 8 bases and J 2 bases, leaving 14 bases between the germline ends. CDR3 length: 14 residues. As DNA, the CDR3 is TGTGCCAGCGCCCGCCGTGATGACACAGATACGCAGTATTTT. Protein: CASARRDDTDTQYF. Looking up the rest from reference TRBV25-1 and TRBJ2-3 gives the full variable domain: EADIYQTPRYLVIGTGKKITLECSQTMGHDKMYWYQQDPGMELHLIHYSYGVNSTEKGDLSSESTVSRIRTEHFPLTLESARPSHTSQYLCASARRDDTDTQYFGPGTRLTVL.

This clone was picked up one time. The chain carries TRBV4-3 and TRBJ2-5, with 9 bases matching TRBD2. This CDR3 has 17 amino acids. Germline trimming cut 0 bases from V and 4 bases from J; bases unmatched to any gene: 9. Germline values: CDR1 LGHNA, CDR2 YSLEER. As DNA, the CDR3 is TGCGCCAGCAGCCAAGATACGGCGGGGGGGCCGCGAGAGACCCAGTACTTC. It encodes CASSQDTAGGPRETQYF.

The V and J genes are TRBV12-5 and TRBJ2-1, with D possibly TRBD1 on 6 matching bases. Between the trimmed V and J ends, which lost 1 base and 1 base, there was a span of 14 bases. The CDR3 has 17 residues. Per germline, CDR1 LGHNT and CDR2 FRNRAP. This CDR3 is CASGLGRDTASYNEQFF. In DNA form, the CDR3 reads TGTGCTAGTGGTTTGGGAAGGGACACAGCATCCTACAATGAGCAGTTCTTC.

The V and J genes are TRBV18 and TRBJ1-1; TRBD1 agrees at 10 bases. CDR3 length equals 14 residues. The V gene's germline CDR1 is KGHSH and CDR2 LQKENI. V shed 2 bases, J shed 8 bases, and the junction held 5 bases outside the gene matches. This CDR3 reads CASSPSGTGEEAFF. The CDR3 bases are TGTGCCAGCTCACCATCCGGGACAGGGGAAGAAGCTTTCTTT.

The J gene is TRBJ2-1, the V gene TRBV29-1; D tentatively fits TRBD1 or TRBD2 (7 bases each). Trimming stripped 3 bases from V and 3 bases from J, with 18 bases between. CDR3 length equals 16 residues. Germline V CDR1 and CDR2: SQVTM, ANQGSEA. CDR3 bases: TGCAGCGTTGAGGGGGGGCGGGACAGTCACTACAATGAGCAGTTCTTC. It encodes CSVEGGRDSHYNEQFF.

The V and J genes are TRBV2 and TRBJ2-7; possibly TRBD1 for D (5 bases). Germline V CDR1 and CDR2: SNHLY, FYNNEI. CDR3 size: 13 residues. Trimming shortened V by 7 bases and J by 0 bases, and 10 bases separated the two germline ends. CDR3 bases: TGTGCCAGCAACGCAGGGTACTCCTACGAGCAGTACTTC. Amino acids: CASNAGYSYEQYF.

The V gene is TRBV27, the J gene TRBJ2-7, with D perhaps TRBD1 or TRBD2 (5 bases each). This CDR3 comprises 15 residues. V lost 2 bases and J lost 6, with 17 bases in between. Germline V gene sequence: CDR1 MNHEY, CDR2 SMNVEV (reference sequence). CDR3 amino acids: CASSLNPGASGEQYF. The CDR3 DNA sequence: TGTGCCAGCAGTTTAAACCCCGGGGCCTCGGGCGAGCAGTACTTC.

This rearrangement joins TRBV30 to TRBJ1-1, with a tentative D call TRBD1 (6 bases). Germline V gene lookup returns CDR1 GTSNPN and CDR2 SVGIG (reference sequence). This CDR3 is built from 13 residues. The V end lost 4 bases, the J end lost 8 bases, and 17 bases lay between the germline ends. CDR3 region: CAWISTGPGEAFF. The CDR3 nucleotides are TGTGCCTGGATTTCGACAGGCCCTGGAGAAGCTTTCTTT. The full variable domain, with the rest looked up from reference TRBV30 and TRBJ1-1, is SQTIHQWPATLVQPVGSPLSLECTVEGTSNPNLYWYRQAAGRGLQLLFYSVGIGQISSEVPQNLSASRPQDRQFILSSKKLLLSDSGFYLCAWISTGPGEAFFGQGTRLTVV.

The chain uses TRBV11-2 and TRBJ2-1; a weak D match, TRBD2 (6 bases). V was trimmed by 2 bases and J by 10 bases, leaving 18 bases between them. The CDR3 runs to 15 residues. Per the germline V gene, CDR1 is SGHAT and CDR2 is FQNNGV. The CDR3 spells CASSLIGGTSGEQFF. As DNA, the CDR3 is TGTGCCAGCAGCTTAATTGGCGGGACCTCCGGAGAGCAGTTCTTC. The full variable domain, rest sourced from reference TRBV11-2 and TRBJ2-1, is EAGVAQSPRYKIIEKRQSVAFWCNPISGHATLYWYQQILGQGPKLLIQFQNNGVVDDSQLPKDRFSAERLKGVDSTLKIQPAKLEDSAVYLCASSLIGGTSGEQFFGPGTRLTVL.